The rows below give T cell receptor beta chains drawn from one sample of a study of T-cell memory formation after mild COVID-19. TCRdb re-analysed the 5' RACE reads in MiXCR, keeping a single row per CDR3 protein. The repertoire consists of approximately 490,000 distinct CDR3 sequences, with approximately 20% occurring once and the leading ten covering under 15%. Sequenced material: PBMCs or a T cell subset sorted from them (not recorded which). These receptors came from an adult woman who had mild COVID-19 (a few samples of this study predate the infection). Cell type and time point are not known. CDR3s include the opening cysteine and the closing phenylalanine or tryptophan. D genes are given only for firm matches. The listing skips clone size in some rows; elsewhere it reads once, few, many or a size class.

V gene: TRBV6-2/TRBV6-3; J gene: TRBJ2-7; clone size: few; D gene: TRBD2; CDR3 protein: CASRRTSAYEQYF; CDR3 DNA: TGTGCCAGCAGGAGGACTAGCGCCTACGAGCAGTACTTC
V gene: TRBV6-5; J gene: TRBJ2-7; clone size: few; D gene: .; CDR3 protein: CASSYSKAGGPSEQYF; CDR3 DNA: TGTGCCAGCAGTTACTCGAAGGCAGGGGGGCCGTCCGAGCAGTACTTC
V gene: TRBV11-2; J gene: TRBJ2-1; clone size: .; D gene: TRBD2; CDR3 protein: CASSLGTGGPNNEQFF; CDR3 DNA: TGTGCCAGCAGCTTAGGAACGGGGGGGCCAAACAATGAGCAGTTCTTC
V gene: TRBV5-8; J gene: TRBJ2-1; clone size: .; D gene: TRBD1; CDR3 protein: CASSFGDRDHNEQFF; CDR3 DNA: TGTGCCAGCAGCTTTGGGGACAGGGACCACAATGAGCAGTTCTTC
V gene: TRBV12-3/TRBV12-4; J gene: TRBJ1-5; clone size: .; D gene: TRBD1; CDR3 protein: CASSLAGTGNQPQHF; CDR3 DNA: TGTGCCAGCAGTTTAGCCGGGACAGGGAATCAGCCCCAGCATTTT
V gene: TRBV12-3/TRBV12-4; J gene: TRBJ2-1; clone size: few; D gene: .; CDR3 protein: CASRSEGALTYNEQFF; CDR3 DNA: TGTGCCAGCAGATCTGAGGGAGCACTCACATACAATGAGCAGTTCTTC
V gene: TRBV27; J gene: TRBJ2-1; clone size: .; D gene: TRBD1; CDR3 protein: CASRTGTGGIYNEQFF; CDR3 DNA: TGTGCCAGCAGAACCGGGACAGGGGGCATCTACAATGAGCAGTTCTTC
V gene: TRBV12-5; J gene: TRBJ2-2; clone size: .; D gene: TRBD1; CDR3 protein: CASGPETGVAGELFF; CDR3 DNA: TGTGCTAGTGGTCCCGAGACAGGGGTGGCCGGGGAGCTGTTTTTT
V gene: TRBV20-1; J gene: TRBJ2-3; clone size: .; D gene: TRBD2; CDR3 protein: CSAGPSGRTDTQYF; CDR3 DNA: TGCAGTGCTGGTCCTAGCGGGAGGACAGATACGCAGTATTTT
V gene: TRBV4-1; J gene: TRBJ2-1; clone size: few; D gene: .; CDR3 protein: CASSSAINNEQFF; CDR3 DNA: TGCGCCAGCAGTTCGGCTATCAACAATGAGCAGTTCTTC
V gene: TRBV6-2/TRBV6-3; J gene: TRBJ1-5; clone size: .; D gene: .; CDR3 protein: CASSAGQPGGPQHF; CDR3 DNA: TGTGCCAGCAGCGCTGGACAGCCAGGTGGGCCCCAGCATTTT
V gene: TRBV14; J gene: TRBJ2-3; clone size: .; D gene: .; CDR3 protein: CASSLTPEFVSTDTQYF; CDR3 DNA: TGTGCCAGCAGCCTAACGCCCGAGTTCGTAAGCACAGATACGCAGTATTTT
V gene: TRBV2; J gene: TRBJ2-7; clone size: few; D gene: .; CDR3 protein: CASSEQPPEVYEQYF; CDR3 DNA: TGTGCCAGCAGTGAACAACCTCCGGAAGTTTACGAGCAGTACTTC
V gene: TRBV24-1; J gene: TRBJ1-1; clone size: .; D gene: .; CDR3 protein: CATSQGGGTEAFF; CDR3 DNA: TGTGCCACCAGTCAAGGGGGGGGAACTGAAGCTTTCTTT
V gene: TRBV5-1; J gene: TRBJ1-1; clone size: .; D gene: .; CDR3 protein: CASSTGQTNTEAFF; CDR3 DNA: TGCGCCAGCAGCACCGGACAGACGAACACTGAAGCTTTCTTT
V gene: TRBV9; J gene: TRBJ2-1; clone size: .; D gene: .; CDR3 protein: CASSVVDGGRNEQFF; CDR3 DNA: TGTGCCAGCAGCGTAGTGGACGGGGGCCGGAATGAGCAGTTCTTC
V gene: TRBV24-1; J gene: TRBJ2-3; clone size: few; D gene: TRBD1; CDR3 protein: CATSDPKDRVPDTQYF; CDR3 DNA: TGTGCCACCAGTGATCCAAAGGACAGGGTGCCAGATACGCAGTATTTT
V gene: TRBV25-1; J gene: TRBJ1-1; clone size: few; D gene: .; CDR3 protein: CASSETLALEAFF; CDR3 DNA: TGTGCCAGCAGTGAAACACTCGCGCTTGAAGCTTTCTTT
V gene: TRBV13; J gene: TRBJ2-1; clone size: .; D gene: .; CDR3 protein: CASSLGLSRRTTYNEQFF; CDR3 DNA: TGTGCCAGCAGCTTAGGCCTAAGTCGCAGGACTACCTACAATGAGCAGTTCTTC
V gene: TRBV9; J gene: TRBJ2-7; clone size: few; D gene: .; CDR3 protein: CASSVGPRGSYEQYF; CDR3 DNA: TGTGCCAGCAGCGTGGGTCCCCGCGGCTCCTACGAGCAGTACTTC
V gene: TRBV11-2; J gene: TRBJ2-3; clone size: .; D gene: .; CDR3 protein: CASSLSQGPTSTDTQYF; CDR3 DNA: TGTGCCAGCAGCTTAAGCCAGGGGCCTACTAGCACAGATACGCAGTATTTT
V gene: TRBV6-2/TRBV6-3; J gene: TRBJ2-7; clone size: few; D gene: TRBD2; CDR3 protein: CASTRTSGVSYEQYF; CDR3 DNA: TGTGCCAGCACCCGGACTAGCGGGGTCTCCTACGAGCAGTACTTC
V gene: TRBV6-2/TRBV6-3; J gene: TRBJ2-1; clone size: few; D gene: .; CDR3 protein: CASSYSILRGSYEQFF; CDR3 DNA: TGTGCCAGCAGTTACTCGATTTTGCGGGGTAGCTATGAGCAGTTCTTC
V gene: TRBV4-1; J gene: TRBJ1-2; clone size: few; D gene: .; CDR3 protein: CASSQKSASANYGYTF; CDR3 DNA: TGCGCCAGCAGCCAAAAATCGGCATCGGCTAACTATGGCTACACCTTC
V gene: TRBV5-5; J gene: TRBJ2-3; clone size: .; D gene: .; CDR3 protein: CASSLGTPVGDTQYF; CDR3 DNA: TGTGCCAGCAGCTTGGGGACGCCAGTTGGGGATACGCAGTATTTT
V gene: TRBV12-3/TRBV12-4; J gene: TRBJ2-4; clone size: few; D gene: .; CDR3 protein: CASSPGRAENIQYF; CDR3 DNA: TGTGCCAGCAGTCCCGGGCGGGCGGAGAACATTCAGTACTTC
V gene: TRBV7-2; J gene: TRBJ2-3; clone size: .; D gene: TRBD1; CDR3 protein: CASSKDRGTPSDTQYF; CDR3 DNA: TGTGCCAGCAGCAAGGACAGGGGCACACCATCAGATACGCAGTATTTT
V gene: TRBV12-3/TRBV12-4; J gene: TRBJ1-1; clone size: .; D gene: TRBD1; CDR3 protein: CAGREGTGRDTEAFF; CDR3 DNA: TGTGCCGGCAGGGAAGGGACAGGGAGGGACACTGAAGCTTTCTTT
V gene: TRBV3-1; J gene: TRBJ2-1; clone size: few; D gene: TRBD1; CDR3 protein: CASSQGNRGHSF; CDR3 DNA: TGTGCCAGCAGCCAAGGTAACAGGGGCCATTCCTTC
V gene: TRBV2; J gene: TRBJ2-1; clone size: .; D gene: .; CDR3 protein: CASSASGWEWGQFF; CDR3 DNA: TGTGCCAGCAGTGCTTCCGGGTGGGAATGGGGGCAGTTCTTC
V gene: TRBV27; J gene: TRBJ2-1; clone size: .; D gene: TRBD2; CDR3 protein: CASSAGTSGGRQFF; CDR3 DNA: TGTGCCAGCAGTGCCGGGACTAGCGGGGGTAGGCAGTTCTTC
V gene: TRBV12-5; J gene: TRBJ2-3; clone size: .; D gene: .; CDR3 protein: CASGLGQVRTDTQYF; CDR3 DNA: TGTGCTAGTGGTTTGGGACAGGTCCGCACAGATACGCAGTATTTT
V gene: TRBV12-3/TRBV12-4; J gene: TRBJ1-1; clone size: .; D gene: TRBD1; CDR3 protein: CASRSGGEVTEAFF; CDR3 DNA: TGTGCCAGCAGGTCAGGGGGCGAGGTCACTGAAGCTTTCTTT
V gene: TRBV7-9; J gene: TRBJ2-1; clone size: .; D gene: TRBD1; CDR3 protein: CASSLPRDSYNEQFF; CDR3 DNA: TGTGCCAGCAGCTTGCCCCGGGACAGCTACAATGAGCAGTTCTTC
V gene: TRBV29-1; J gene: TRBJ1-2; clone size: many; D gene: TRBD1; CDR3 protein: CSVVTGINGYTF; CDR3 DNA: TGCAGCGTTGTGACAGGGATTAATGGCTACACCTTC
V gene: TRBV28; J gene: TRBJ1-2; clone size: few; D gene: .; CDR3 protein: CASREGTQVHGYTF; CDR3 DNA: TGTGCCAGCAGAGAGGGGACGCAGGTCCATGGCTACACCTTC
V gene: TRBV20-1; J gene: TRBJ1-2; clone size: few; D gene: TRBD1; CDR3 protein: CSARDDDRGGYGYTF; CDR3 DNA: TGCAGTGCTAGAGATGACGACAGGGGAGGCTATGGCTACACCTTC
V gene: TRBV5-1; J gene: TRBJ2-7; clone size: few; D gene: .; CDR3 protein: CASSPQDSGNRWDYEQYF; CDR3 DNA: TGCGCCAGCAGCCCTCAGGACAGCGGGAATCGTTGGGACTACGAGCAGTACTTC
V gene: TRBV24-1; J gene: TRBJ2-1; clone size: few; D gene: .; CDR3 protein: CATSDLRTVNNEQFF; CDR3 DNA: TGTGCCACCAGTGATTTACGGACAGTGAACAATGAGCAGTTCTTC
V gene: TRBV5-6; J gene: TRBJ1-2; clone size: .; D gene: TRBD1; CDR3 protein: CASSPGTVGYTF; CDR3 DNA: TGTGCCAGCAGCCCAGGGACAGTGGGCTACACCTTC
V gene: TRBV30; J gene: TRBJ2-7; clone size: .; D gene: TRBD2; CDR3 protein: CAWSAGGISYEQYF; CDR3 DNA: TGTGCCTGGAGCGCGGGGGGTATCTCCTACGAGCAGTACTTC
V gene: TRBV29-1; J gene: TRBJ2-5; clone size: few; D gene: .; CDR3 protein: CSVLAGNWRETQYF; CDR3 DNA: TGCAGCGTCCTGGCGGGCAATTGGAGGGAGACCCAGTACTTC
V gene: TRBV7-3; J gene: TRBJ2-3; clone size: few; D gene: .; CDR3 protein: CASSLRGASTDTQYF; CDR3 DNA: TGTGCCAGCAGCTTAAGGGGCGCCAGCACAGATACGCAGTATTTT
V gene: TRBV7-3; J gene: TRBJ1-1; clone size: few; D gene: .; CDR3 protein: CASSPEGTLNTEAFF; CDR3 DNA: TGTGCCAGCAGTCCGGAAGGGACGTTGAACACTGAAGCTTTCTTT
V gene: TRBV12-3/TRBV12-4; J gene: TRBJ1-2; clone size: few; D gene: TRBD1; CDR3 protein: CASRQSGQGRGYTF; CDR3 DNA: TGTGCCAGCAGACAATCCGGACAGGGACGCGGCTACACCTTC
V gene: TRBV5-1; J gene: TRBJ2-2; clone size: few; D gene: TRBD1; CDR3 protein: CASSFGQGNGELFF; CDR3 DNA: TGCGCCAGCAGCTTCGGACAGGGGAACGGGGAGCTGTTTTTT
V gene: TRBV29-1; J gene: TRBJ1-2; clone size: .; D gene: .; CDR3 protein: CSVEDWGGAGYGYTF; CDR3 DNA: TGCAGCGTTGAAGATTGGGGGGGCGCAGGTTATGGCTACACCTTC
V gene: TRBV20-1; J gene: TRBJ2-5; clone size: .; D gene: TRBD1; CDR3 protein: CSATSQGARIETQYF; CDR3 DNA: TGCAGTGCTACCTCACAGGGGGCGCGGATAGAGACCCAGTACTTC
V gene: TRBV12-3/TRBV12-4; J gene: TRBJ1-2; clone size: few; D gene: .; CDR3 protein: CASTISVNYGYTF; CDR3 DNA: TGTGCCAGCACTATCAGTGTTAACTATGGCTACACCTTC
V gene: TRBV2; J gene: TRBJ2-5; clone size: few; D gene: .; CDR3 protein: CASAGTLGTQYF; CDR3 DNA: TGTGCCAGCGCTGGCACGCTTGGGACCCAGTACTTC
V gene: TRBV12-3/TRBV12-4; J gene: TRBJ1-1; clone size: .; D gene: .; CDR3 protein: CASTMGNTEAFF; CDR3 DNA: TGTGCCAGCACCATGGGGAACACTGAAGCTTTCTTT
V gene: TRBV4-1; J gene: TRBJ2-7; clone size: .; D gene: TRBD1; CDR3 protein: CASSQIWTGTGEQYF; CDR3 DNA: TGCGCCAGCAGCCAGATTTGGACAGGGACGGGAGAGCAGTACTTC
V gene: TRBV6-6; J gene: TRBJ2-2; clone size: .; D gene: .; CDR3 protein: CASSYQSPGELFF; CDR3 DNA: TGTGCCAGCAGTTACCAGAGCCCCGGGGAGCTGTTTTTT
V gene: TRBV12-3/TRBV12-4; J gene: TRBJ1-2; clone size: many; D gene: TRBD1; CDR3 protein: CASSLGQGVDGYTF; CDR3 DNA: TGTGCCAGCAGTTTAGGGCAGGGGGTAGATGGCTACACCTTC
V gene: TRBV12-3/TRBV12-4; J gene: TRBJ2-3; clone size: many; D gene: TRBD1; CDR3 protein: CASSPEDRGQDTQYF; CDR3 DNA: TGTGCCAGCAGTCCCGAGGACAGGGGGCAAGATACGCAGTATTTT
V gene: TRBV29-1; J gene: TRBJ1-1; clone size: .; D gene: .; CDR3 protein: CSVAKGEAFF; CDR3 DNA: TGCAGCGTTGCTAAGGGTGAAGCTTTCTTT
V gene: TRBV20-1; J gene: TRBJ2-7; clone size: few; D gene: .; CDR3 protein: CSARDRQGTDYEQYF; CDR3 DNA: TGCAGTGCTAGAGATCGGCAGGGGACGGATTACGAGCAGTACTTC
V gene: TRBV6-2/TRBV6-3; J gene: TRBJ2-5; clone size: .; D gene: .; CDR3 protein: CASSFILGAVAAGKETQYF; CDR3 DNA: TGTGCCAGCAGTTTTATTTTGGGTGCGGTCGCCGCCGGAAAAGAGACCCAGTACTTC
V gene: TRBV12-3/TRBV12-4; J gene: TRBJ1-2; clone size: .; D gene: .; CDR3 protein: CASSWGLVGGYTF; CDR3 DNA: TGTGCCAGCAGTTGGGGCCTGGTAGGGGGCTACACCTTC
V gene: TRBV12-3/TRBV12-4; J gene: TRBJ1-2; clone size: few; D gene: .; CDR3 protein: CASSGQLSNYGYTF; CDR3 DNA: TGTGCCAGCAGCGGACAGCTCTCCAACTATGGCTACACCTTC